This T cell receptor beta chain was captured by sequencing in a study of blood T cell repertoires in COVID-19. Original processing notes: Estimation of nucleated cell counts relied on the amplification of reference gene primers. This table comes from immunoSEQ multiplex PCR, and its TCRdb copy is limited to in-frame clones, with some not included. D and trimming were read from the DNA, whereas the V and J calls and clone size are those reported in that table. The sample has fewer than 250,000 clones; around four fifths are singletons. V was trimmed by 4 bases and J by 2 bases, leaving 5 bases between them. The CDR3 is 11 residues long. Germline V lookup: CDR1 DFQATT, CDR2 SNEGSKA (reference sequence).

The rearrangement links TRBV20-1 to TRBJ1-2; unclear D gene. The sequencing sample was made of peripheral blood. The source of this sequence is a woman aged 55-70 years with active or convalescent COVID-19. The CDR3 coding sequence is TGCAGTGCTATCCAGAACTATGGCTACACCTTC. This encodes CSAIQNYGYTF.